This TCR beta chain was captured by sequencing in a study of beta chain features in type 1 diabetes. Study results and limitations: When cDNA is sequenced, cells with high TCR expression could be over-represented. The influence of HLA type on TCRB rearrangement stayed undetermined.

To note about this clone: Its antigen is undetermined.

Based on CD45RO/CCR7/CD25/CD127/CD95/CD27, CD4+ regulatory, stem cell-like memory, naive and central memory cells were sorted. The length of the CDR3 is 12 residues. V was shortened by 3 bases and J by 7 bases, with 6 bases between the two germline ends. The germline V gene encodes CDR1 MNHNY and CDR2 SVGAGI (reference sequence). The investigators reverse transcribed all of the isolated RNA, so they sequenced expressed TCRB transcripts. Data came from immunoSEQ multiplex PCR; TCRdb stores just in-frame clones and leaves some out. The sample lists hundreds of thousands of clones, 15% to 20% occurring once.

J is TRBJ2-2 and V is TRBV6-6; D is unclear. The receptor comes from a woman under 30 in good health. Sequencing input: naive CD4+ T cells from blood. This CDR3 is CASSYFFGELFF. As DNA, the CDR3 is TGTGCCAGCAGTTATTTTTTCGGGGAGCTGTTTTTT.